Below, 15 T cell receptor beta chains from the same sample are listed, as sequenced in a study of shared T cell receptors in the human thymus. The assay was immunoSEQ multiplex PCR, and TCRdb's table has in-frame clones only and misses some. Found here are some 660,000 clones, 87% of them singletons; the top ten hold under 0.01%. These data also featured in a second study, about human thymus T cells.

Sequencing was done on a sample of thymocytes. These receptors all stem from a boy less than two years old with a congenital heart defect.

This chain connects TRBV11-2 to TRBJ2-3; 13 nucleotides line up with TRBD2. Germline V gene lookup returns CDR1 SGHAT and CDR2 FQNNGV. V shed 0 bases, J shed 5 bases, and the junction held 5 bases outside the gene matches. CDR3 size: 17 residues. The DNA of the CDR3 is TGTGCCAGCAGCTTAGACAAAGGACTAGCGGGAGAAGATACGCAGTATTTT. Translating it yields CASSLDKGLAGEDTQYF.

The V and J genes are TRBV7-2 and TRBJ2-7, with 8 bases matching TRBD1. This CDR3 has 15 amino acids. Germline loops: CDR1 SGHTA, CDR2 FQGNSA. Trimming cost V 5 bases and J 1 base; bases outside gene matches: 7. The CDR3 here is CASSHDGQGSYEQYF. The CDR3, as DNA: TGTGCCAGCAGCCACGACGGACAGGGATCCTACGAGCAGTACTTC.

The CDR3 DNA is TGTGCCAGCAGTGAAGCAAAGCCTTACGAGCAGTACTTC. Its protein product is CASSEAKPYEQYF. V and J are TRBV2 and TRBJ2-7; D is ambiguous. The length of the CDR3 is 13 residues. CDR1 and CDR2 (germline): SNHLY, FYNNEI. Trimming left V 0 bases short and J 4 bases short, with 7 bases between. The full variable domain, rest sourced from reference TRBV2 and TRBJ2-7, is EPEVTQTPSHQVTQMGQEVILRCVPISNHLYFYWYRQILGQKVEFLVSFYNNEISEKSEIFDDQFSVERPDGSNFTLKIRSTKLEDSAMYFCASSEAKPYEQYFGPGTRLTVT.

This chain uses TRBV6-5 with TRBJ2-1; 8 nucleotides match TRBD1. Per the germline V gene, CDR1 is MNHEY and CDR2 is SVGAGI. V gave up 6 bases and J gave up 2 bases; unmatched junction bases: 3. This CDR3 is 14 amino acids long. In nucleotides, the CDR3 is TGTGCCAGCAGCCGGACAGGGCCCTACAATGAGCAGTTCTTC. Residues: CASSRTGPYNEQFF.

The CDR3 region is CASSPTGGDTNEQFF. The CDR3 DNA follows: TGTGCCAGCAGCCCGACAGGGGGGGACACCAATGAGCAGTTCTTC. V is TRBV9 and J is TRBJ2-1; 9 nucleotides agree with TRBD1. V dropped 4 bases and J dropped 6; count of bases not matched to a gene: 8. CDR1 is SGDLS and CDR2 is YYNGEE in the germline V gene. The CDR3 has 15 residues.

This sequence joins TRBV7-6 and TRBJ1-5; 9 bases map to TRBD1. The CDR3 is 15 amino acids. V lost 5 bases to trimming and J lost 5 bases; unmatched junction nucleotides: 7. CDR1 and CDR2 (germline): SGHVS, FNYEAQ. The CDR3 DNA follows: TGTGCCAGCAGCGTAACAGGGGGCTTCGATCAGCCCCAGCATTTT. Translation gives CASSVTGGFDQPQHF.

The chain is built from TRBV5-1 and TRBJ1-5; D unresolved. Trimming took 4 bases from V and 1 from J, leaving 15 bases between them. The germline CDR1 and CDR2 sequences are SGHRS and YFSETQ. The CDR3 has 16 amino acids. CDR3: CASSDGRGWSNQPQHF. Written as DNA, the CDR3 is TGCGCCAGCAGCGACGGGCGGGGTTGGAGCAATCAGCCCCAGCATTTT. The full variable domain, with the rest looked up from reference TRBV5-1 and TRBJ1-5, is KAGVTQTPRYLIKTRGQQVTLSCSPISGHRSVSWYQQTPGQGLQFLFEYFSETQRNKGNFPGRFSGRQFSNSRSEMNVSTLELGDSALYLCASSDGRGWSNQPQHFGDGTRLSIL.

CDR3 in DNA: TGTGCCAGCAGCTTCTCTAACTATGGCTACACCTTC. Protein sequence: CASSFSNYGYTF. This chain joins TRBV5-4 and TRBJ1-2, with no clear D. With 2 bases removed from V and 0 bases from J, the gap between germline ends came to 2 bases. CDR3 size: 12 residues. Looked up from germline, CDR1 is SGHNT and CDR2 is YYREEE (reference sequence).

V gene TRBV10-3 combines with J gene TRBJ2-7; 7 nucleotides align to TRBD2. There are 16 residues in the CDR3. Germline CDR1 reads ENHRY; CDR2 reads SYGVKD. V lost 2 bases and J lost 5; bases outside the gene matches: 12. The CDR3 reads CAISEVGLGGSDEQYF. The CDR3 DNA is TGTGCCATCAGTGAGGTTGGGCTGGGCGGGAGCGACGAGCAGTACTTC.

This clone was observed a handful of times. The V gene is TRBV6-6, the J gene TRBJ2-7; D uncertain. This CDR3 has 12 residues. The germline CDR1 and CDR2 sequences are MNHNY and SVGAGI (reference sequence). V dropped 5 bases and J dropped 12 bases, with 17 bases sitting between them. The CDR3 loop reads CASSQNSGYPYF. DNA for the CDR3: TGTGCCAGCAGTCAAAATTCAGGATATCCGTACTTC.

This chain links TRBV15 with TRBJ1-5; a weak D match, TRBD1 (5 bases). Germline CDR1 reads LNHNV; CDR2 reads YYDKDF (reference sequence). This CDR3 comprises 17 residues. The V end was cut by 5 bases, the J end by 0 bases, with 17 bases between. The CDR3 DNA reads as TGTGCCACCAGCGGGTTCACAGGATATTATAGCAATCAGCCCCAGCATTTT. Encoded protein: CATSGFTGYYSNQPQHF.

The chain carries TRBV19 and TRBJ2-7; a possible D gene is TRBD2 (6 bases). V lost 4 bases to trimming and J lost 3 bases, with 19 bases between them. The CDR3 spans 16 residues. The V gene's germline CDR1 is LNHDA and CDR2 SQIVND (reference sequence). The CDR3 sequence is CASSTNPTTRDYEQYF. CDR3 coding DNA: TGTGCCAGTAGTACAAACCCTACGACTAGAGACTACGAGCAGTACTTC.

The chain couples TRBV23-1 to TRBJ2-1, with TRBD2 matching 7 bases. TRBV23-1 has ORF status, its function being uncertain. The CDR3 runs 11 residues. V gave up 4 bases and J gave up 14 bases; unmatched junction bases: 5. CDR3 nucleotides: TGCGCCAGCAGTCCCCGGGGGAGGGAGTTCTTC. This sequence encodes CASSPRGREFF.

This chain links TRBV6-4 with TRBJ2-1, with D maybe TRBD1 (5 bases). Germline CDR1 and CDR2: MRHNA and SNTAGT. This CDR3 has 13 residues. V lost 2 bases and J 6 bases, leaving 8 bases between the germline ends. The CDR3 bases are TGTGCCAGCAGTGACGGCAGGGCCAATGAGCAGTTCTTC. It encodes CASSDGRANEQFF.

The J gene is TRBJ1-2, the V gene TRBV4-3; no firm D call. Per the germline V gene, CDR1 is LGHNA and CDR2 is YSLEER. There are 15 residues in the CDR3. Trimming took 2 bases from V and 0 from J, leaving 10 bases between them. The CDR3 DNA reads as TGCGCCAGCAGCCAATGCCAGTCGTCTAACTATGGCTACACCTTC. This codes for CASSQCQSSNYGYTF.